This TCR beta chain was sequenced during a study of human T cells and chemical hapten exposure (dated by TCRdb to 2020 to 2022). Describing the broader study: For sensitization, 2% DPC in acetone was applied to a roughly 2 cm by roughly 2 cm area of upper inner arm skin. Throughout the roughly 25-week study period, patients were also given weekly therapeutic DPC doses on the scalp. For TCR sequencing, blood came from twenty-nine alopecia patients at anywhere from one to four time points (pre-sensitization, 2, 6 and 24 weeks). Most of the patients in the cohort were female, and the cohort covered alopecia areata with under or over 50% scalp involvement, alopecia totalis and alopecia universalis. Patch testing was performed on the upper back with Finn chambers containing 0.01% DPC, and the patch tests were scored after 6 days according to International Contact Dermatitis Research Group standards. The libraries were sequenced as a pool, and the TCR yield per sample differed mostly because of small variations in library volumes within the pool. Blood samples were taken from patients before sensitization (week 0) and at 2, 6 and about 24 weeks after DPC sensitization. This study followed changes in the peripheral blood TCR repertoire in vivo during primary and secondary sensitization of alopecia patients to the hapten diphenylcyclopropenone (DPC).

The library was generated by RACE. TCRdb records NextSeq 500 as the sequencer. During library preparation, unique molecular identifiers were attached to individual cDNA molecules so that TCRs could be counted quantitatively and reproducibly. For every blood RNA sample, sequencing covered both the TCR alpha and TCR beta chains. The paper's data handling went like this. Samples had a median of approximately 93,000 TCRs, with a range from about 23,224 to 750,000. The Decombinator software suite was used to annotate the V, J and CDR3 of the TCR reads. For PS versus PT1 abundance plots, all samples were subsampled to the same number of TCRs (28,000). Expanded TCRs were defined as absent before sensitization and observed at least eight times at the 2-week time point. TCRdb reworked the public reads: Q25 trimming with fastp, MiXCR clone assembly, productive beta chains retained. One record per CDR3 amino acid sequence lists the most common genes and DNA. The V and J calls were determined by TCRdb, not by the authors. This sample lists roughly 150,000 distinct CDR3 sequences; approximately 10% were detected once. The ten largest make up 1.3% to 1.5% of the sample.

On the study overall, not on this receptor specifically: DPC sensitization did not change the number of TCRs with a frequency above 1 in 1000, and there was no evidence of changes in global repertoire structure. The number of PT1 expanded TCRs positively correlated with patch test score, significant at thresholds 8, 16 and 32 but not 4. Because all patients had alopecia, a presumed autoimmune disease, the immune response of the patients might differ from that of healthy individuals. After repeated subsampling, changes were observed in the strength of the expansion versus patch-test correlation and in the threshold at which the correlation became significant. Significantly more large CDR3 similarity clusters were formed by expanded TCRs than by pre-sensitization or healthy control sets, consistent with antigen-driven responses.

Concerning this clonotype: Its antigen is still unknown. No clone much larger than this one lies a single base away; base qualities are absent.

The intended sense of this specimen's time point label: patch test 2, 6 weeks after DPC sensitization. The treatment or condition label for this specimen denotes: therapeutic diphenylcyclopropenone sensitization with weekly scalp DPC. Blood at each patch-test visit was drawn before the patch test was applied. To be eligible, patients had to be aged 18 to 70, diagnosed with alopecia and judged suitable for DPC therapy, while pregnant patients were excluded. Unfractionated whole blood was collected in Tempus Blood RNA tubes, and total RNA was extracted from that blood. CDR1 and CDR2, looked up from the germline V gene, are SQVTM and ANQGSEA. Cut back by 7 bases and 5 bases, the V and J ends lie 11 bases apart. The CDR3 covers 11 residues, taking in both the cysteine and the phenylalanine. This entry keeps only the CDR3 DNA: 33 bases, framed from base 1.

The sequenced sample was whole blood, obtained in connection with sensitization to the hapten diphenylcyclopropenone (DPC). This receptor was identified in a woman in her forties or fifties with alopecia areata. Some clones in this sample may be carry-over from other donors' samples. The chain was built from TRBV29-1 and TRBJ1-1, with the D segment identity uncertain. The CDR3 reads CSGRWSTEAFF. The sequenced DNA is TGCAGCGGGAGGTGGAGTACTGAAGCTTTCTTT.